This T cell receptor beta chain stems from a study of T-cell memory formation after mild COVID-19. The wider study: Largely, TCR clusters stayed within a single donor.

In regard to this clonotype: Its antigen is undetermined.

Germline CDR1 is SEHNR and CDR2 is FQNEAQ (reference sequence). Trimming cost V 3 bases and J 5 bases, with 29 bases left between them. The CDR3 loop spans 20 amino acids. 5'RACE primed from the constant segment yielded TCR alpha and TCR beta cDNA libraries bearing sample barcodes and UMIs. TCRdb processed the 5' RACE reads anew with MiXCR; each CDR3 protein has one entry. The sample shows over 400,000 distinct CDR3 sequences, about 22% of them seen only once. Study outcomes and limitations: Day 37-peaking second-wave clones had unconfirmed SARS-CoV-2 specificity. Pre-infection memory showed some responding clones, and this suggested that cross-reactive memory joined.

The receptor was isolated from an adult woman who had mild COVID-19 (a few samples of this study predate the infection). Cell type and time point are not known. The sample consisted of PBMCs or a T cell subset sorted from them (not recorded which). The chain is built from TRBV7-9 and TRBJ2-1; D uncertain. As DNA, the CDR3 is TGTGCCAGCAGCTTTAATGCCCTCTTCCAACGACGCTCCTGGGACAATGAGCAGTTCTTC. Protein: CASSFNALFQRRSWDNEQFF.